The 27 T cell receptor beta chains below were found in one sample sequenced in a study of shared clonotypes between healthy human individuals. Sequenced by immunoSEQ multiplex PCR; TCRdb stores in-frame clones only, minus some. The sample holds under 600,000 clones, roughly 79% seen once. The material sequenced was PBMCs. Receptor source: a middle-aged woman in good health. Some clones in this sample may be carry-over from other donors' samples.

The chain recombines TRBV7-2 with TRBJ1-2; tentative D call: TRBD1 (6 bases). Germline CDR1 is SGHTA and CDR2 is FQGNSA. The CDR3 sequence is 14 residues long. V was cut by 4 bases and J by 7 bases, with 16 bases left in between. CDR3 DNA sequence: TGTGCCAGCAGCTCACAGGGAACGTCTGGTGGCTACACCTTC. This encodes CASSSQGTSGGYTF.

V gene TRBV9 combines with J gene TRBJ2-7; D assignment may be TRBD1 or TRBD2 (6 bases each). CDR3 length equals 13 residues. Germline V lookup: CDR1 SGDLS, CDR2 YYNGEE. The V gene lost 1 base and the J gene lost 6 bases, with 11 bases spanning the gap. CDR3 protein: CASSVSGGGEQYF. The CDR3 DNA reads as TGTGCCAGCAGCGTAAGTGGAGGGGGCGAGCAGTACTTC. The full variable domain, its missing parts supplied by reference TRBV9 and TRBJ2-7, is DSGVTQTPKHLITATGQRVTLRCSPRSGDLSVYWYQQSLDQGLQFLIQYYNGEERAKGNILERFSAQQFPDLHSELNLSSLELGDSALYFCASSVSGGGEQYFGPGTRLTVT.

Concerning this clone: A read error may account for a junction end that differs from germline. V usage is TRBV7-7 and J usage is TRBJ2-1; D ambiguous. The CDR3 covers 13 residues. Germline values: CDR1 SSHAT, CDR2 FNYEAQ (reference sequence). CDR3: CASSPYSGQEQFF. CDR3 coding DNA: TGTGCTAGCAGCCCCTATTCCGGCCAGGAGCAGTTCTTC.

The chain combines TRBV15 with TRBJ2-1; D is possibly TRBD1 or TRBD2 (5 bases each). Trimming took 0 bases from V and 9 from J, leaving 15 bases between them. This CDR3 has 15 residues. Germline V lookup: CDR1 LNHNV, CDR2 YYDKDF (reference sequence). The CDR3: CATSRDQGPGSEQFF. The DNA for the CDR3 is TGTGCCACCAGCAGAGATCAGGGCCCGGGGAGTGAGCAGTTCTTC. The full variable domain, completed using reference TRBV15 and TRBJ2-1, is DAMVIQNPRYQVTQFGKPVTLSCSQTLNHNVMYWYQQKSSQAPKLLFHYYDKDFNNEADTPDNFQSRRPNTSFCFLDIRSPGLGDTAMYLCATSRDQGPGSEQFFGPGTRLTVL.

V gene TRBV18 combines with J gene TRBJ2-7, with no clear D. V was pared by 3 bases and J by 3 bases, with 9 bases between. Germline CDR1 reads KGHSH; CDR2 reads LQKENI. This CDR3 contains 13 residues. The CDR3 reads CASSPDGFYEQYF. CDR3 DNA: TGTGCCAGCTCACCGGACGGATTCTACGAGCAGTACTTC.

This chain links TRBV5-4 with TRBJ2-7; 9 nucleotides line up with TRBD2. The J segment lost 3 bases and the V segment lost 0 bases, leaving 4 bases of the junction unmatched. Germline lookup yields CDR1 SGHNT and CDR2 YYREEE (reference sequence). The CDR3 is made up of 15 amino acids. The CDR3 region has the DNA TGTGCCAGCAGCTTGGCCATAGCGGGGGACTACGAGCAGTACTTC. It codes for CASSLAIAGDYEQYF.

This sequence joins TRBV28 and TRBJ2-1, with 10 bases lining up with TRBD2. With V trimmed by 8 bases and J by 3 bases, 4 bases remained unmatched. This CDR3 spans 14 amino acids. Germline CDR1 is MDHEN and CDR2 is SYDVKM. The CDR3, as DNA: TGTGCCAGCGAGGGGACTAGCGACTACAATGAGCAGTTCTTC. Translation gives CASEGTSDYNEQFF.

The J gene is TRBJ2-1, the V gene TRBV27; TRBD1 might be the D (6 bases). Trimming removed 6 bases at V and 2 bases at J, with 14 bases between. Germline CDR1 and CDR2: MNHEY and SMNVEV (reference sequence). The CDR3 consists of 15 residues. The CDR3 region has the DNA TGTGCCAGCAGCCACGGGGCAGGGGCCTACAATGAGCAGTTCTTC. It translates to CASSHGAGAYNEQFF.

This clone was counted many times. The gene calls are TRBV14 and TRBJ2-1; 12 bases match TRBD1. The J segment lost 7 bases and the V segment lost 7 bases, leaving 8 bases of the junction unmatched. The length of the CDR3 is 15 residues. CDR1 is SGHDN, CDR2 FVKESK, per germline. CDR3 in amino acids: CASTSGTGGHNEQFF. The DNA for the CDR3 is TGTGCCAGCACTTCCGGGACAGGGGGCCATAATGAGCAGTTCTTC. Full variable domain (remainder filled in from reference TRBV14 and TRBJ2-1): EAGVTQFPSHSVIEKGQTVTLRCDPISGHDNLYWYRRVMGKEIKFLLHFVKESKQDESGMPNNRFLAERTGGTYSTLKVQPAELEDSGVYFCASTSGTGGHNEQFFGPGTRLTVL.

The J gene is TRBJ2-7, the V gene TRBV9, with TRBD1 as a possible D gene (5 bases). V was clipped by 2 bases and J by 2 bases, with 11 bases between them. The CDR3 loop spans 14 amino acids. Germline V gene data show CDR1 as SGDLS and CDR2 as YYNGEE. As DNA, the CDR3 is TGTGCCAGCAGCGTCTGGGGCAGCCCCTACGAGCAGTACTTC. It encodes CASSVWGSPYEQYF.

This clone showed up just a few times. This chain joins TRBV27 and TRBJ2-1; no clear D gene. The germline V gene encodes CDR1 MNHEY and CDR2 SMNVEV (reference sequence). This CDR3 is built from 15 residues. V was pared by 7 bases and J by 0 bases, with 13 bases between. The CDR3 spells CASKGATSSYNEQFF. The CDR3 DNA sequence: TGTGCCAGCAAAGGCGCTACGAGCTCCTACAATGAGCAGTTCTTC.

The gene calls are TRBV28 and TRBJ2-5; D is uncertain. The V gene's germline CDR1 is MDHEN and CDR2 SYDVKM. The CDR3 has 12 residues. The V gene lost 6 bases and the J gene lost 1 base, with 6 bases spanning the gap. CDR3 in DNA: TGTGCCAGCAGAGAAACCCAAGAGACCCAGTACTTC. As protein: CASRETQETQYF.

This clone was observed a single time. The V call is TRBV7-8, the J call TRBJ1-1; D is ambiguous. Germline V gene sequence: CDR1 SGHVS, CDR2 FQNEAQ. V was trimmed by 5 bases and J by 9 bases, leaving 10 bases between them. The CDR3 contains 11 residues. CDR3 nucleotides: TGTGCCAGCAGCCCCGGGCCTCAAGCTTTCTTT. Protein: CASSPGPQAFF.

The count of this clone is one. V usage is TRBV20-1 and J usage is TRBJ2-1, with D unclear. The CDR3 spans 11 residues. Trimming pared 5 bases from V and 8 bases from J, leaving 10 bases between. Germline lookup yields CDR1 DFQATT and CDR2 SNEGSKA (reference sequence). CDR3 nucleotides: TGCAGTGCTCGAAGGGCGTATGAGCAGTTCTTC. Protein sequence: CSARRAYEQFF.

CDR3 residues: CASRSLAGASYNEQFF. CDR3 bases: TGTGCCAGCAGGTCGCTAGCGGGAGCATCCTACAATGAGCAGTTCTTC. The V and J genes are TRBV11-2 and TRBJ2-1; 10 bases are a match to TRBD2. The CDR3 length is 16 residues. The V segment lost 6 bases and the J segment 1 base; nucleotides outside the gene matches: 6. The V gene's germline CDR1 is SGHAT and CDR2 FQNNGV.

J is TRBJ1-5 and V is TRBV28, with TRBD1 matching over 9 bases. Germline-derived CDR1 and CDR2 are MDHEN and SYDVKM. The CDR3 has 15 amino acids. Germline trimming cut 6 bases from V and 5 bases from J; bases unmatched to any gene: 8. CDR3 loop: CASSQGGQGYQPQHF. In DNA, the CDR3 is TGTGCCAGCAGCCAAGGGGGACAGGGATATCAGCCCCAGCATTTT.

This clone occurred a few times. V usage is TRBV28 and J usage is TRBJ2-7; 14 nucleotides agree with TRBD2. The germline gives CDR1 MDHEN, CDR2 SYDVKM. This CDR3 region has 16 residues. J gave up 4 bases and V 1 base, and 3 bases lay outside the gene matches. CDR3 nucleotide sequence: TGTGCCAGCAGTTTATATGGGACTAGCGGGAGTTACGAGCAGTACTTC. It encodes CASSLYGTSGSYEQYF.

CDR3 in DNA: TGTGCCAGCAGCTCGGGGGGGAGTTCAGGTATCCCAAGTGAGCAGTTCTTC. Translated, it gives CASSSGGSSGIPSEQFF. The chain links TRBV5-4 to TRBJ2-1, with 8 bases that match TRBD2. V shed 3 bases and J 9 bases; nucleotides not matched to a gene: 17. Germline loops: CDR1 SGHNT, CDR2 YYREEE (reference sequence). The CDR3 runs to 17 residues.

For this clone: A far larger clone is off by one base, so a read error is likely. The chain joins TRBV27 to TRBJ2-6; D is unclear. The germline V gene has CDR1 MNHEY and CDR2 SMNVEV (reference sequence). There are 17 residues in the CDR3. Trimming removed 5 bases from V and 3 bases from J, with 17 bases in between. CDR3 protein: CASSGPSAVGGANVLTF. CDR3 DNA sequence: TGTGCCAGCAGTGGACCCTCCGCCGTCGGTGGGGCCAACGTCCTGACTTTC.

The rearrangement joins TRBV6-5 to TRBJ2-3, with 7 bases aligning to TRBD1. The CDR3 is 14 residues long. Germline V lookup: CDR1 MNHEY, CDR2 SVGAGI. Trimming at V came to 4 bases and at J to 4 bases, leaving 5 bases not matched to a gene. DNA of the CDR3: TGTGCCAGCAGTTTACGACAGGGCCCAGATACGCAGTATTTT. Its protein product is CASSLRQGPDTQYF.

The genes are TRBV5-1 and TRBJ1-2; D possibly corresponds to TRBD1 (5 bases). The CDR3 has 16 amino acids. V was clipped by 4 bases and J by 0 bases, with 16 bases between them. Germline CDR1 and CDR2: SGHRS and YFSETQ. CDR3 DNA sequence: TGCGCCAGCAGCCCCCGGGACGGAGAAACTAACTATGGCTACACCTTC. It codes for CASSPRDGETNYGYTF.

A few counts support this clone. J is TRBJ2-6 and V is TRBV28, with 7 bases identical to TRBD1. CDR3 size: 16 residues. Germline values: CDR1 MDHEN, CDR2 SYDVKM. V lost 5 bases, J lost 2 bases, and 6 bases stayed unmatched. The CDR3 region is CASSPGTVAGANVLTF. CDR3 in DNA: TGTGCCAGCAGTCCCGGGACAGTGGCTGGGGCCAACGTCCTGACTTTC.

CDR3 coding DNA: TGTGCCAGCAGCGAATCAAGGGCAGGGCGGGATGGCTACACCTTC. It encodes CASSESRAGRDGYTF. This sequence joins TRBV5-4 and TRBJ1-2, with D possibly matching TRBD1 (5 bases). The V end was cut by 4 bases, the J end by 6 bases, with 19 bases between. Germline values: CDR1 SGHNT, CDR2 YYREEE (reference sequence). The CDR3 covers 15 residues. The full variable domain, rest sourced from reference TRBV5-4 and TRBJ1-2, is ETGVTQSPTHLIKTRGQQVTLRCSSQSGHNTVSWYQQALGQGPQFIFQYYREEENGRGNFPPRFSGLQFPNYSSELNVNALELDDSALYLCASSESRAGRDGYTFGSGTRLTVV.

The V gene is TRBV5-6, the J gene TRBJ1-3; D possibly corresponds to TRBD1 (6 bases). This CDR3 spans 16 amino acids. Germline assignment: CDR1 SGHDT and CDR2 YYEEEE. With 1 base removed from V and 0 bases from J, the gap between germline ends came to 11 bases. CDR3 bases: TGTGCCAGCAGCTTGCCGGGGGCGAACTCTGGAAACACCATATATTTT. Its protein is CASSLPGANSGNTIYF.

This clone was picked up a small number of times. J is TRBJ2-3 and V is TRBV7-2, with TRBD1 matching over 11 bases. The CDR3 has 18 amino acids. The germline CDR1 and CDR2 sequences are SGHTA and FQGNSA. Trimming cost V 1 base and J 2 bases; bases outside gene matches: 8. The CDR3: CASSLGRDRGFYTDTQYF. Written as DNA, the CDR3 is TGTGCCAGCAGCTTAGGCCGGGACAGGGGGTTTTACACAGATACGCAGTATTTT. The variable domain in full, completed from reference TRBV7-2 and TRBJ2-3, reads GAGVSQSPSNKVTEKGKDVELRCDPISGHTALYWYRQSLGQGLEFLIYFQGNSAPDKSGLPSDRFSAERTGGSVSTLTIQRTQQEDSAVYLCASSLGRDRGFYTDTQYFGPGTRLTVL.

For this clone: With only one base between it and a far larger clone, this is likely a read error. The chain carries TRBV30 and TRBJ2-7; 9 bases map to TRBD2. CDR3 length equals 15 residues. The germline CDR1 and CDR2 sequences are GTSNPN and SVGIG (reference sequence). V trimming: 3 bases; J trimming: 3 bases; junction bases outside the gene matches: 9. For the CDR3, the DNA is TGTGCCTGGAGAGTACGGCGGGAGGGCTTCTACGAGCAGTACTTC. Translation: CAWRVRREGFYEQYF.

The rearrangement uses TRBV19 and TRBJ2-7; weak D call: TRBD2 (6 bases). CDR1 is LNHDA, CDR2 SQIVND, per germline (reference sequence). This CDR3 has 13 residues. V was clipped by 4 bases and J by 3 bases, with 10 bases between them. CDR3 bases: TGTGCCAGTAGTAGGACCGGGGGCTACGAGCAGTACTTC. Its translation is CASSRTGGYEQYF.